Listed here are 24 T cell receptor beta chains from one sample, sequenced in a study of preoperative IRX-2 immunotherapy in early breast cancer. The method was immunoSEQ multiplex PCR; TCRdb's version includes in-frame clones alone and lacks a portion of them. The sample lists 5,000 to 6,500 clones; roughly 70% were seen once. Treatment denoted: preoperative locoregional IRX-2 cytokine immunotherapy. The sequences come from tumor tissue, collected before IRX-2 immunotherapy. These receptors were taken from a human donor with breast cancer.

The chain couples TRBV19 to TRBJ2-7; 9 bases agree with TRBD1. The CDR3 consists of 15 residues. Looked up from germline, CDR1 is LNHDA and CDR2 is SQIVND (reference sequence). The trim removed 3 bases at V and 5 bases at J, leaving 8 bases unmatched. The CDR3 DNA sequence: TGTGCCAGTAGTATCATAGGACAGGGGAGCAACGAGCAGTACTTC. As protein: CASSIIGQGSNEQYF.

V and J are TRBV28 and TRBJ1-1; D unclear. The CDR3 runs 12 residues. Trimming shortened V by 1 base and J by 3 bases, and 3 bases separated the two germline ends. Germline CDR1 and CDR2: MDHEN and SYDVKM. The CDR3 protein is CASSLLYTEAFF. In DNA, the CDR3 is TGTGCCAGCAGTTTATTGTACACTGAAGCTTTCTTT.

This clone occurred once. The chain uses TRBV19 and TRBJ2-2; D gene uncertain. Germline values: CDR1 LNHDA, CDR2 SQIVND (reference sequence). This CDR3 comprises 17 residues. V was pared by 6 bases and J by 2 bases, with 19 bases between. CDR3 sequence (DNA): TGTGCCAGTAGCCCACCCCCCGGGTGGGGTAACACCGGGGAGCTGTTTTTT. This sequence encodes CASSPPPGWGNTGELFF.

The chain couples TRBV6-8 to TRBJ2-6, with a tentative D call TRBD2 (6 bases). Trimming pared 6 bases from V and 0 bases from J, leaving 9 bases between. Germline V gene sequence: CDR1 MNHGY, CDR2 SAAAGT. CDR3 length equals 15 residues. CDR3 loop: CASRDGGSGANVLTF. The CDR3 DNA follows: TGTGCCAGCAGAGACGGGGGCTCTGGGGCCAACGTCCTGACTTTC.

The table lists this clone with a count of one. This CDR3 is CASAGAMGTDTQYF. The CDR3 DNA sequence: TGTGCCTCCGCAGGGGCCATGGGCACAGATACGCAGTATTTT. V and J are TRBV28 and TRBJ2-3, with D possibly matching TRBD1 (6 bases). V gave up 11 bases and J gave up 1 base, with 16 bases separating them. The CDR3 runs 14 residues. From germline, CDR1 is MDHEN and CDR2 SYDVKM.

Sample share makes this clone medium-sized. The chain joins TRBV6-8 to TRBJ1-1, with 7 bases fitting TRBD1. Unmatched junction bases numbered 19, after V lost 5 bases and J lost 10 bases. The germline gives CDR1 MNHGY, CDR2 SAAAGT. This CDR3 is built from 16 residues. The DNA for the CDR3 is TGTGCCAGCAGTGCCTTTACAGGGGCCACGGGGCTAGGAGCTTTCTTT. Its protein is CASSAFTGATGLGAFF.

V gene TRBV7-7 combines with J gene TRBJ2-7; D possibly corresponds to TRBD1 (5 bases). This CDR3 has 16 amino acids. CDR1 SSHAT and CDR2 FNYEAQ come from the germline V gene (reference sequence). Trimming shortened V by 3 bases and J by 4 bases, and 19 bases separated the two germline ends. CDR3 sequence reads: CASSLRSPRDTYEQYF. The CDR3 DNA reads as TGTGCCAGCAGCTTGCGTAGCCCCAGGGATACTTACGAGCAGTACTTC.

This chain joins TRBV19 and TRBJ2-2; the D gene is possibly TRBD1 (5 bases). Germline V gene lookup returns CDR1 LNHDA and CDR2 SQIVND (reference sequence). This CDR3 is built from 14 residues. The germline V and J ends were trimmed by 6 bases and 4 bases, with 12 bases remaining between them. The CDR3 region is CASRSDSSTGELFF. DNA for the CDR3: TGTGCCAGTAGATCCGACAGTAGCACCGGGGAGCTGTTTTTT. Full variable domain (rest looked up from reference TRBV19 and TRBJ2-2): DGGITQSPKYLFRKEGQNVTLSCEQNLNHDAMYWYRQDPGQGLRLIYYSQIVNDFQKGDIAEGYSVSREKKESFPLTVTSAQKNPTAFYLCASRSDSSTGELFFGEGSRLTVL.

DNA of the CDR3: TGCGCCAGCAGCTTTACCGGGACACCTCTTAATTCACCCCTCCACTTT. Its protein product is CASSFTGTPLNSPLHF. The J gene is TRBJ1-6, the V gene TRBV5-1; TRBD1 might be the D (6 bases). The V end was cut by 2 bases, the J end by 6 bases, with 15 bases between. CDR1 and CDR2 from the germline V gene are SGHRS and YFSETQ. The CDR3 sequence is 16 residues long.

The genes are TRBV30 and TRBJ1-2; D uncertain. V lost 3 bases and J lost 8, with 16 bases in between. From germline, CDR1 is GTSNPN and CDR2 SVGIG (reference sequence). The CDR3 extends over 13 amino acids. Written as DNA, the CDR3 is TGTGCCTGGAGCTCAACCCGGGCCTTCGGCTACACCTTC. Its protein is CAWSSTRAFGYTF.

The chain carries TRBV6-8 and TRBJ1-1, with a tentative D call TRBD1 (5 bases). This CDR3 spans 14 amino acids. Trimming took 6 bases from V and 1 from J, leaving 12 bases between them. CDR1 and CDR2 (germline): MNHGY, SAAAGT. This CDR3 reads CASRWGGENTEAFF. The CDR3 bases are TGTGCCAGCAGGTGGGGGGGAGAGAACACTGAAGCTTTCTTT.

The rearrangement joins TRBV15 to TRBJ1-2; the D gene is possibly TRBD1 (5 bases). The CDR3 is made up of 14 amino acids. Germline V gene sequence: CDR1 LNHNV, CDR2 YYDKDF (reference sequence). Deletions cut 1 base from V and 5 bases from J, with 11 bases between. The CDR3 region has the DNA TGTGCCACCAGCAGAGGGGGGGTAGGGTATGGCTACACCTTC. Encoded protein: CATSRGGVGYGYTF.

This clone occurred a few times. The gene calls are TRBV6-8 and TRBJ1-1; TRBD1 matches 7 bases. Trimming took 0 bases from V and 9 from J; bases not matched to a gene: 7. The CDR3 sequence is 14 residues long. Germline loops: CDR1 MNHGY, CDR2 SAAAGT. The CDR3 DNA follows: TGTGCCAGCAGTTACTCGACAGGGACTGTGAAAGCTTTCTTT. Amino acid sequence: CASSYSTGTVKAFF.

The J gene is TRBJ2-3, the V gene TRBV11-1; no clear D. The CDR3 is 14 amino acids. Germline CDR1 reads SGHAT; CDR2 reads FQDESV (reference sequence). The V and J ends lost 3 bases and 5 bases respectively, with 12 bases between them. Here the CDR3 reads CASSFTVHGDTQYF. The CDR3 DNA follows: TGTGCCAGCAGCTTTACAGTTCATGGAGATACGCAGTATTTT.

This clone was counted once. V is TRBV18 and J is TRBJ1-5; 9 bases match TRBD1. The CDR3 loop spans 15 amino acids. Germline loops: CDR1 KGHSH, CDR2 LQKENI. V was pared by 4 bases and J by 4 bases, with 5 bases of the junction left unmatched. As DNA, the CDR3 is TGTGCCAGCTCACGGGACAGGGCTCAAAATCAGCCCCAGCATTTT. Its protein product is CASSRDRAQNQPQHF.

This clone was counted a few times. The chain has TRBV6-8 and TRBJ2-5, with 11 bases lining up with TRBD2. CDR1 is MNHGY and CDR2 is SAAAGT in the germline V gene. This CDR3 region has 17 residues. V shed 6 bases, J shed 5 bases, and the junction held 14 bases outside the gene matches. The DNA for the CDR3 is TGTGCCAGCAGGCGAACAACGGCTAGCGGGGGGTGGGAGACCCAGTACTTC. This sequence encodes CASRRTTASGGWETQYF.

The J gene is TRBJ2-1, the V gene TRBV12-5; D tentatively reads TRBD1 or TRBD2 (6 bases each). Per germline, CDR1 LGHNT and CDR2 FRNRAP. This CDR3 is built from 15 residues. The chain's CDR3 is CASTEDGGRYNEQFF. In DNA form, the CDR3 reads TGTGCCAGCACCGAGGACGGGGGCCGATACAATGAGCAGTTCTTC.

The V and J genes are TRBV5-1 and TRBJ2-5, with 9 bases fitting TRBD2. Germline lookup yields CDR1 SGHRS and CDR2 YFSETQ. The CDR3 sequence is 16 residues long. Trimming cost V 0 bases and J 1 base; bases outside gene matches: 4. The CDR3 DNA reads TGCGCCAGCAGCTTGGGGGCTAGCGGGGCCCAAGAGACCCAGTACTTC. This translates into CASSLGASGAQETQYF. Filled out from reference TRBV5-1 and TRBJ2-5, the complete variable domain reads KAGVTQTPRYLIKTRGQQVTLSCSPISGHRSVSWYQQTPGQGLQFLFEYFSETQRNKGNFPGRFSGRQFSNSRSEMNVSTLELGDSALYLCASSLGASGAQETQYFGPGTRLLVL.

This rearrangement joins TRBV23-1 to TRBJ1-2, with 11 bases fitting TRBD1. TRBV23-1 counts as an open reading frame of uncertain function. This CDR3 comprises 19 residues. The V and J ends lost 9 bases and 4 bases, in that order; junction bases with no gene match: 22. CDR3 sequence (DNA): TGCGCCAGTCCGGACAGGGGGCCTCCCTGGGGTTTAGGGCCCTATGGCTACACCTTC. Translated: CASPDRGPPWGLGPYGYTF.

The chain joins TRBV19 to TRBJ1-3; TRBD1 matches 10 bases. The V and J ends lost 1 base and 7 bases, in that order; junction bases with no gene match: 4. The CDR3 totals 15 residues. Germline V gene lookup returns CDR1 LNHDA and CDR2 SQIVND (reference sequence). CDR3 sequence reads: CASSIAGTGANTIYF. DNA of the CDR3: TGTGCCAGTAGTATAGCCGGGACAGGGGCGAACACCATATATTTT.

V and J are TRBV5-1 and TRBJ2-7; no reliable D call. V gave up 4 bases and J gave up 1 base, with 12 bases separating them. CDR3 length: 14 residues. Germline V gene data show CDR1 as SGHRS and CDR2 as YFSETQ. In nucleotides, the CDR3 is TGCGCCAGCAGCCTGATGCCGGAGTCCTACGAGCAGTACTTC. Its protein product is CASSLMPESYEQYF.

The V and J genes are TRBV6-8 and TRBJ2-5; 12 bases are a match to TRBD2. The CDR3 length is 15 residues. J was trimmed by 5 bases and V by 5 bases; bases with no gene match: 6. CDR1 and CDR2 (germline): MNHGY, SAAAGT. The CDR3 protein is CASSVTSGGLETQYF. The DNA of the CDR3 is TGTGCCAGCAGTGTGACTAGCGGGGGCCTGGAGACCCAGTACTTC.

This clone came up a few times. J is TRBJ1-1 and V is TRBV11-3; TRBD1 might be the D (5 bases). This CDR3 has 14 residues. Trimming stripped 1 base from V and 6 bases from J, with 12 bases between. Per the germline V gene, CDR1 is SGHNT and CDR2 is YENEEA. In DNA, the CDR3 is TGTGCCAGCAGCTTAGGGGGGGATTCGCCTGAAGCTTTCTTT. Its translation: CASSLGGDSPEAFF.

The chain has TRBV7-4 and TRBJ1-1, with D hard to call. Trimming shortened V by 6 bases and J by 0 bases, and 8 bases separated the two germline ends. The CDR3 totals 13 residues. Germline loops: CDR1 SGHVT, CDR2 SQSDAQ. The CDR3 DNA reads as TGTGCCAGCAGGTATACAGTGAACACTGAAGCTTTCTTT. It yields the protein CASRYTVNTEAFF.